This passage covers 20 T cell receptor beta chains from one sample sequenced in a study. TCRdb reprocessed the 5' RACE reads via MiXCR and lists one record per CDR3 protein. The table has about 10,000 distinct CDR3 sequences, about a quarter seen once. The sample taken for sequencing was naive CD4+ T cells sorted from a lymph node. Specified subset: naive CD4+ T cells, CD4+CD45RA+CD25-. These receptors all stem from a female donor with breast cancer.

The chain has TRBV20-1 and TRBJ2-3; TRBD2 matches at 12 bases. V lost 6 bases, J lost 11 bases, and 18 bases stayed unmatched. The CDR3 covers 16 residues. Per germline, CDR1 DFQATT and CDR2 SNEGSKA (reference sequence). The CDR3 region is CSAMGLAGSDGNEQYF. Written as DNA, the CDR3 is TGCAGTGCCATGGGACTAGCGGGCTCTGACGGCAATGAGCAGTATTTT.

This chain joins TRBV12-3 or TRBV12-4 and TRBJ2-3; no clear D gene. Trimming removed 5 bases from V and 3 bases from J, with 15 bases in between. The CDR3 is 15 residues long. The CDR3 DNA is TGTGCCAGCAGTCTCCTAAGCGAAGGGACAGATACGCAGTATTTT. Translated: CASSLLSEGTDTQYF.

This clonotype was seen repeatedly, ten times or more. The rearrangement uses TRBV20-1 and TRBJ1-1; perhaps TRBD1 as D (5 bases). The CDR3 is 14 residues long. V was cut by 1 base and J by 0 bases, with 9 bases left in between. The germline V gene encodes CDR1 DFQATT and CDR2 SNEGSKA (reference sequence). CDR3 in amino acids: CSARAGNLNTEAFF. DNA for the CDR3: TGCAGTGCTAGAGCAGGGAACTTGAACACTGAAGCTTTCTTT.

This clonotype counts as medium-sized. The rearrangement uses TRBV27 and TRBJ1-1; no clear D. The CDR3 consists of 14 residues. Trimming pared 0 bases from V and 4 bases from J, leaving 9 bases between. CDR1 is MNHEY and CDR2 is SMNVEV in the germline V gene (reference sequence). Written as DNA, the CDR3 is TGTGCCAGCAGTTTATCTCCCGTGGGCACTGAAGCTTTCTTT. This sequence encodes CASSLSPVGTEAFF.

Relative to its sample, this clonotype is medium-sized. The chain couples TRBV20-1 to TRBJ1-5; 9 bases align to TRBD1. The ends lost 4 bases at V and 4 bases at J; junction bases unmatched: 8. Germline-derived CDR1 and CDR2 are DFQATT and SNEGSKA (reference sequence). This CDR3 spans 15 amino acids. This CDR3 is CSAITGTGRNQPQHF. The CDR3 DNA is TGCAGTGCTATAACCGGGACAGGGAGAAATCAGCCCCAGCATTTT.

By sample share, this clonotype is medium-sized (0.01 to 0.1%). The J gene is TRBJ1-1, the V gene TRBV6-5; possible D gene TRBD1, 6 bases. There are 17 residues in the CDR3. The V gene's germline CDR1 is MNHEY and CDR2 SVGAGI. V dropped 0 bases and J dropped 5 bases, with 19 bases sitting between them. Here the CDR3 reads CASSYSKREGGKTEAFF. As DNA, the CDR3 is TGTGCCAGCAGTTACTCGAAGCGGGAGGGGGGAAAAACTGAAGCTTTCTTT.

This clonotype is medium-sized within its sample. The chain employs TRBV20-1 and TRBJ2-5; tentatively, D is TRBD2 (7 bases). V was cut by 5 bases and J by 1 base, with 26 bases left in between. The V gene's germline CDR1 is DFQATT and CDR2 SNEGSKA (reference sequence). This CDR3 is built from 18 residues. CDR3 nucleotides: TGCAGTGCTCAGGGGTACGGGGCTCTAGCGGTACTCCAAGAGACCCAGTACTTC. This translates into CSAQGYGALAVLQETQYF.

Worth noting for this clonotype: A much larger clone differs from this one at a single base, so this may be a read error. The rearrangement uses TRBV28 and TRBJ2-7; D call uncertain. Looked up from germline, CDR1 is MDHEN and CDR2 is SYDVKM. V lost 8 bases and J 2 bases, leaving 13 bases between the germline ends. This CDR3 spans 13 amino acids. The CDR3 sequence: CASGPHGTYEQYF. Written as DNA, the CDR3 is TGTGCCAGCGGACCCCACGGAACCTACGAGCAGTACTTC.

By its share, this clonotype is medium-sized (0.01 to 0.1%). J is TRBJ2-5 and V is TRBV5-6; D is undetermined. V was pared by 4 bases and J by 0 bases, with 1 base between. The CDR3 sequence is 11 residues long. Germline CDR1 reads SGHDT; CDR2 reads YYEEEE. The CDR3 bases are TGTGCCAGCAGCCACCAAGAGACCCAGTACTTC. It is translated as CASSHQETQYF.

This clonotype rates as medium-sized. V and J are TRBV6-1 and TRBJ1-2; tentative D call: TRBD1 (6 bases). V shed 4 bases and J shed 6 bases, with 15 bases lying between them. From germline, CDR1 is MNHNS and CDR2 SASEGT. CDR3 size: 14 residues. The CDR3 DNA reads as TGTGCCAGCAGTGTTTGGACAGCGGAGGATGGCTACACCTTC. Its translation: CASSVWTAEDGYTF.

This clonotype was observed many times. CDR3 loop: CASSLSHPNTEAFF. The DNA for the CDR3 is TGTGCCAGCAGTTTGAGCCACCCGAACACTGAAGCTTTCTTT. The chain has TRBV12-3 or TRBV12-4 and TRBJ1-1, with D unclear. The CDR3 consists of 14 residues. Trimming took off 3 bases at V and 1 base at J, with 9 bases between the two ends.

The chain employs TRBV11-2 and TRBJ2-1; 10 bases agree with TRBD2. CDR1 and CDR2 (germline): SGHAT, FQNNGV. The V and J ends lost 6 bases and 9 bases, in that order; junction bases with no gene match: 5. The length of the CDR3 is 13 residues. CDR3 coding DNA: TGTGCCAGCAGTCATCAGCGGGGGGGTGAGCAGTTCTTC. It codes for CASSHQRGGEQFF.

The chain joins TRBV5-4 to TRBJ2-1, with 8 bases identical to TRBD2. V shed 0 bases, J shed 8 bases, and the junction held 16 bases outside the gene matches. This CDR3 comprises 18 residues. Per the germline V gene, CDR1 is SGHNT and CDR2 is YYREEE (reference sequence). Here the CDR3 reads CASSLVPGGPLFSYEQFF. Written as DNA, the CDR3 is TGTGCCAGCAGCTTGGTACCGGGAGGGCCACTTTTCAGCTATGAGCAGTTCTTC.

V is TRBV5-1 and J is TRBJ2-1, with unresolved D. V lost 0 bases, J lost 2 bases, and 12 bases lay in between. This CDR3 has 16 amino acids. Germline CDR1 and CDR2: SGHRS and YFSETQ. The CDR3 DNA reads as TGCGCCAGCAGCTTGGGGGTGATGGGAACCTACAATGAGCAGTTCTTC. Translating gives CASSLGVMGTYNEQFF.

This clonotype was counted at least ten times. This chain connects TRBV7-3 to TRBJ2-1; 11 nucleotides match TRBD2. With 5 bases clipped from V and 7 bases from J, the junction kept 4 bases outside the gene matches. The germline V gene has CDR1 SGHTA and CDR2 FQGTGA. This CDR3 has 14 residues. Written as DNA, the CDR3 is TGTGCCAGCAGCGAGGGACTAGCGGAGAATGAGCAGTTCTTC. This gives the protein CASSEGLAENEQFF.

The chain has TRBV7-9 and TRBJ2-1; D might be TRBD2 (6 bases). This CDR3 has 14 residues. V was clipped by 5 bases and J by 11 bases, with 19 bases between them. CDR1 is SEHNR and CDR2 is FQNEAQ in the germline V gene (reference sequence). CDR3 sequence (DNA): TGTGCCAGCAGCCCGGGGTTGGCGGGGACCCAGCAGTTCTTC. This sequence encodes CASSPGLAGTQQFF.

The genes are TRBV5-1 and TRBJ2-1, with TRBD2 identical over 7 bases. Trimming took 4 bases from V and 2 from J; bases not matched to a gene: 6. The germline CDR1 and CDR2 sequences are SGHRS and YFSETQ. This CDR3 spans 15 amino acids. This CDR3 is CASSTKRDPYNEQFF. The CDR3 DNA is TGCGCCAGCAGCACCAAGCGGGACCCCTACAATGAGCAGTTCTTC.

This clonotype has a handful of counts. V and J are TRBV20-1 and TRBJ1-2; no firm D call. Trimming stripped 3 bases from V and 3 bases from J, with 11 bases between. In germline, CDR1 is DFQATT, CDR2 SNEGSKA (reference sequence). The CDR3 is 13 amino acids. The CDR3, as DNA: TGCAGTGCTAGGGCCGAGGGTGACTATGGCTACACCTTC. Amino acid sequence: CSARAEGDYGYTF.

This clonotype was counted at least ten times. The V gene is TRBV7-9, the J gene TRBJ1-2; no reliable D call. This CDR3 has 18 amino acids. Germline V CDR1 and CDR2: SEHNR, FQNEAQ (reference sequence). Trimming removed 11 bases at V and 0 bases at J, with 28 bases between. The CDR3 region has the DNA TGTGCCGCCGACGTTCGGGTTGCCTCCGGGAAAGCTAACTATGGCTACACCTTC. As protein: CAADVRVASGKANYGYTF. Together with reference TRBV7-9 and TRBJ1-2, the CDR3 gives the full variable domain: DTGVSQNPRHKITKRGQNVTFRCDPISEHNRLYWYRQTLGQGPEFLTYFQNEAQLEKSRLLSDRFSAERPKGSFSTLEIQRTEQGDSAMYLCAADVRVASGKANYGYTFGSGTRLTVV.

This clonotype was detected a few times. The CDR3 here is CAWSVSAGTYGYTF. The DNA for the CDR3 is TGTGCCTGGAGTGTATCAGCGGGGACCTATGGCTACACCTTC. The genes are TRBV30 and TRBJ1-2, with TRBD1 as a possible D gene (5 bases). V gave up 0 bases and J gave up 4 bases, with 12 bases separating them. The germline gives CDR1 GTSNPN, CDR2 SVGIG (reference sequence). The CDR3 totals 14 residues.